This TCR beta chain was recovered during a study of CD8 T cells in Susac syndrome. The germline gives CDR1 KGHSH, CDR2 LQKENI. The ends were cut back, 1 base at V and 6 bases at J, with 10 bases in the middle. There are 13 residues in the CDR3. Random hexamers primed reverse transcription of 0.5 to 1 ug RNA. TCRdb called the immunoSEQ multiplex PCR reads again in MiXCR, with one record for every CDR3 protein. Of about 210,000 distinct CDR3 sequences detected, about 94% appear once; the ten largest clones hold 0.15% to 0.2%. The clonotype comes from a human donor with Susac syndrome. Sequenced input: CD4+ T cells from PBMCs. The chain is built from TRBV18 and TRBJ2-7; weak D call: TRBD2 (5 bases). As DNA, the CDR3 is TGTGCCAGCTCACCACAATCGGGGTTCGAGCAGTACTTC. This translates into CASSPQSGFEQYF.